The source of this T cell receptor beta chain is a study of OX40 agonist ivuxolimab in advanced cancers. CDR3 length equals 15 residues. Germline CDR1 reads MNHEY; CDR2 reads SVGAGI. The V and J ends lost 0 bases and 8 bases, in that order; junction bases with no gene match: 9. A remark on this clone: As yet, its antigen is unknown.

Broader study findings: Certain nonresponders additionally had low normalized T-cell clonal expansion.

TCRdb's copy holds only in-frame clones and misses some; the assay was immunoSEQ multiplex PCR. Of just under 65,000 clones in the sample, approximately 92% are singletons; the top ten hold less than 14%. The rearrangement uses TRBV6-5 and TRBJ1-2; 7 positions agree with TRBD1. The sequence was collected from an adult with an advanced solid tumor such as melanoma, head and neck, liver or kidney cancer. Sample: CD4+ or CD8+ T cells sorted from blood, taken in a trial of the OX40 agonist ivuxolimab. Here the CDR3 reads CASSYSNRGVGGYTF. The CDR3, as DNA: TGTGCCAGCAGTTACTCTAACAGGGGAGTAGGAGGCTACACCTTC.